This T cell receptor (beta chain) is drawn from a study of cytomegalovirus exposure and HLA in healthy donors. Study at large: The same platform was used for the approximately 110 validation repertoires and the approximately 700 first-cohort repertoires, a later analysis reported.

Produced via immunoSEQ multiplex PCR; TCRdb's table is partial and in-frame only. Seen here are around 140,000 clones, around 93% observed once, and the top ten hold around 1.9%. With respect to this clone: What it binds is not known.

This CDR3 is 13 amino acids long. Looked up from germline, CDR1 is MDHEN and CDR2 is SYDVKM. The ends lost 6 bases at V and 3 bases at J; junction bases unmatched: 3. Study-wide results and limits: Three chains tied to CMV proved CMV antigen-specific in vitro.

The receptor's source is a young man in good health and CMV-seropositive. The chain employs TRBV28 and TRBJ2-3; TRBD2 matches 7 bases. The sequencing sample was made of PBMCs. The CDR3 sequence: CASRDGGTDTQYF. The CDR3 bases are TGTGCCAGCAGGGACGGGGGGACAGATACGCAGTATTTT.